These 4 T cell receptor beta chains were all obtained from the same sample, sequenced in a study of long-term antiretroviral therapy in people with HIV. Samples were assayed with immunoSEQ v3.0 at survey level. The repertoire was sequenced with immunoSEQ multiplex PCR; TCRdb's copy has only in-frame clones and lacks some. The sample contains about 12,000 clones, 70% to 85% of which appear only once. The input for sequencing was unsorted PBMCs, taken roughly 3 years before starting antiretroviral therapy. The receptors shown here come from a man aged 35 to 55 with HIV.

The chain has TRBV9 and TRBJ2-1; no definite D call. The CDR3 consists of 16 residues. Germline CDR1 reads SGDLS; CDR2 reads YYNGEE. The germline V and J ends were trimmed by 0 bases and 4 bases, with 14 bases remaining between them. This chain's CDR3 is CASSVAQSMSYNEQFF. The CDR3 DNA reads TGTGCCAGCAGCGTAGCCCAATCAATGAGTTACAATGAGCAGTTCTTC.

V and J are TRBV30 and TRBJ2-6, with 9 bases fitting TRBD1. The J segment lost 0 bases and the V segment lost 3 bases, leaving 0 bases of the junction unmatched. Germline CDR1 is GTSNPN and CDR2 is SVGIG (reference sequence). This CDR3 contains 15 residues. This CDR3 reads CAWRTGGSGANVLTF. As DNA, the CDR3 is TGTGCCTGGAGGACAGGGGGCTCTGGGGCCAACGTCCTGACTTTC. Full variable domain (missing parts from reference TRBV30 and TRBJ2-6): SQTIHQWPATLVQPVGSPLSLECTVEGTSNPNLYWYRQAAGRGLQLLFYSVGIGQISSEVPQNLSASRPQDRQFILSSKKLLLSDSGFYLCAWRTGGSGANVLTFGAGSRLTVL.

V is TRBV19 and J is TRBJ1-4; D perhaps matches TRBD1 (5 bases). V dropped 2 bases and J dropped 4 bases, with 8 bases sitting between them. Germline CDR1 is LNHDA and CDR2 is SQIVND (reference sequence). The CDR3 covers 14 residues. CDR3 in amino acids: CASSIPGNNEKLFF. As DNA, the CDR3 is TGTGCCAGTAGTATACCAGGGAATAATGAAAAACTGTTTTTT.

A note on this clone: One end of the junction is discordant with germline, which a read error may explain. This chain links TRBV27 with TRBJ2-7; D is perhaps TRBD1 (5 bases). Germline CDR1 MNHEY, CDR2 SMNVEV (reference sequence). The CDR3 runs 14 residues. The CDR3 is CASSLSNLRQEQYF. DNA for the CDR3: TGTGCCAGCAGTCTATCCAATCTACGACAGGAGCAGTACTTC.